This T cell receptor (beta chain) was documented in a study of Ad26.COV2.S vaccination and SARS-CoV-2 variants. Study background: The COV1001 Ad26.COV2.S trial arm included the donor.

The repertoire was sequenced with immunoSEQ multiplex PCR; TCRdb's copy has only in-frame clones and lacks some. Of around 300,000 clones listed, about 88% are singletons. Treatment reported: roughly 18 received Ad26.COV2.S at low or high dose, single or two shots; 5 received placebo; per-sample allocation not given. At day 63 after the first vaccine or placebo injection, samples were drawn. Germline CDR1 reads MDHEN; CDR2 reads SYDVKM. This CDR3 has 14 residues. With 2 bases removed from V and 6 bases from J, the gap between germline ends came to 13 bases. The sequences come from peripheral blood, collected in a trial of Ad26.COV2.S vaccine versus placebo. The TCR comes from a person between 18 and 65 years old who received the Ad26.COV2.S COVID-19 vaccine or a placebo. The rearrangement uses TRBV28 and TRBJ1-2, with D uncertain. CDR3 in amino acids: CASSLTAKSHGYTF. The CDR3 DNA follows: TGTGCCAGCAGTTTAACAGCCAAGTCCCATGGCTACACCTTC.